These 24 T cell receptor beta chains originate from one sample sequenced in a study of shared clonotypes between healthy human individuals. CD45RO-negative CD8 cells positively selected for CCR7 made up the naive population, which excluded terminally differentiated effector memory CD45RA+ cells. The repertoire was sequenced with immunoSEQ multiplex PCR; TCRdb's copy has only in-frame clones and lacks some. The sample yields millions of clones, 85% to 95% seen once. Sequencing used naive CD8+ T cells from PBMCs. These TCRs come from a man in his late teens or twenties in good health. Some clones in this sample may be carry-over from other donors' samples.

The chain uses TRBV13 and TRBJ1-2; tentatively, D is TRBD1 (5 bases). Trimming removed 0 bases at V and 8 bases at J, with 19 bases between. The CDR3 spans 16 residues. The germline V gene has CDR1 PRHDT and CDR2 FYEKMQ (reference sequence). CDR3 protein: CASSLGSQGRLKGYTF. The CDR3 coding sequence is TGTGCCAGCAGCTTAGGGTCTCAGGGTAGGCTGAAAGGCTACACCTTC.

The J gene is TRBJ1-5, the V gene TRBV18; a weak D match, TRBD1 (5 bases). Per the germline V gene, CDR1 is KGHSH and CDR2 is LQKENI. V was shortened by 6 bases and J by 3 bases, with 15 bases between the two germline ends. The CDR3 runs 15 residues. The CDR3, as DNA: TGTGCCAGCTCTCCGGGGGAGTACACCAATCAGCCCCAGCATTTT. The encoded protein is CASSPGEYTNQPQHF.

The rearrangement joins TRBV7-8 to TRBJ1-2; perhaps TRBD1 as D (6 bases). The V end was cut by 0 bases, the J end by 6 bases, with 23 bases between. The CDR3 loop spans 18 amino acids. Per the germline V gene, CDR1 is SGHVS and CDR2 is FQNEAQ. The CDR3 protein is CASSLAIVGRGVPDGYTF. In DNA form, the CDR3 reads TGTGCCAGCAGCTTAGCTATTGTGGGGAGGGGGGTGCCGGATGGCTACACCTTC.

This clone was detected once. The chain employs TRBV28 and TRBJ2-7; 12 bases fit TRBD2. CDR1 MDHEN and CDR2 SYDVKM come from the germline V gene. CDR3 length equals 14 residues. The J segment lost 3 bases and the V segment lost 6 bases, leaving 3 bases of the junction unmatched. Written as DNA, the CDR3 is TGTGCCAGCAGCAGACTAGCGGGGGACTACGAGCAGTACTTC. Translation gives CASSRLAGDYEQYF.

The chain joins TRBV18 to TRBJ2-7; possibly TRBD2 for D (5 bases). CDR1 is KGHSH, CDR2 LQKENI, per germline. This CDR3 is built from 13 residues. The V gene lost 3 bases and the J gene lost 5 bases, with 11 bases spanning the gap. CDR3 amino acids: CASSPRGTDEQYF. The CDR3 region has the DNA TGTGCCAGCTCACCCCGGGGTACGGACGAGCAGTACTTC.

This rearrangement joins TRBV27 to TRBJ2-1; D is perhaps TRBD2 (6 bases). Trimming pared 0 bases from V and 10 bases from J, leaving 13 bases between. Germline V gene data show CDR1 as MNHEY and CDR2 as SMNVEV (reference sequence). The CDR3 runs to 14 residues. The CDR3 loop is CASSLSPRAGEQFF. DNA of the CDR3: TGTGCCAGCAGTTTATCCCCCAGGGCGGGAGAGCAGTTCTTC.

The rearrangement links TRBV5-5 to TRBJ2-2; 15 bases fit TRBD2. Germline V gene sequence: CDR1 SGHKS, CDR2 YYEKEE (reference sequence). Trimming removed 4 bases from V and 0 bases from J; junction bases left unmatched: 4. The CDR3 has 18 amino acids. Here the CDR3 DNA reads TGTGCCAGCAGCGGACTAGCGGGAGGGTGGCCGAACACCGGGGAGCTGTTTTTT. Protein sequence: CASSGLAGGWPNTGELFF.

V gene TRBV6-6 combines with J gene TRBJ1-5; D remains ambiguous. This CDR3 spans 13 amino acids. CDR1 and CDR2 from the germline V gene are MNHNY and SVGAGI (reference sequence). Trimming removed 6 bases from V and 1 base from J, with 7 bases in between. CDR3 sequence (DNA): TGTGCCAGCAGGGAGTGGAGCAATCAGCCCCAGCATTTT. Its protein is CASREWSNQPQHF.

This chain connects TRBV11-2 to TRBJ2-1; D is undetermined. The V gene lost 3 bases and the J gene lost 8 bases, with 8 bases spanning the gap. Looked up from germline, CDR1 is SGHAT and CDR2 is FQNNGV. The CDR3 consists of 12 residues. CDR3 bases: TGTGCCAGCAGCTTCATTTGGGATGAGCAGTTCTTC. Residues: CASSFIWDEQFF.

The chain carries TRBV7-9 and TRBJ2-3; D remains unclear. CDR3 size: 15 residues. V lost 2 bases and J 0 bases, leaving 9 bases between the germline ends. The germline gives CDR1 SEHNR, CDR2 FQNEAQ (reference sequence). The CDR3 is CASSLSAVSTDTQYF. As DNA, the CDR3 is TGTGCCAGCAGCTTATCGGCAGTTAGCACAGATACGCAGTATTTT.

The rearrangement joins TRBV10-3 to TRBJ1-6; the D gene is possibly TRBD1 (5 bases). CDR1 is ENHRY, CDR2 SYGVKD, per germline. This CDR3 contains 15 residues. Between the trimmed V and J ends, which lost 4 bases and 7 bases, there was a span of 14 bases. CDR3 coding DNA: TGTGCCATCAGTGGGGTTCTGGGGACGAATTCACCCCTCCACTTT. Protein: CAISGVLGTNSPLHF.

The rearrangement uses TRBV7-9 and TRBJ2-3; TRBD2 aligns across 9 bases. Germline-derived CDR1 and CDR2 are SEHNR and FQNEAQ (reference sequence). V trimming: 5 bases; J trimming: 2 bases; junction bases outside the gene matches: 11. CDR3 length: 17 residues. The CDR3 loop is CASSGRGEREVTDTQYF. The CDR3 DNA is TGTGCCAGCAGCGGCCGAGGCGAGCGGGAGGTCACAGATACGCAGTATTTT.

To note about this clone: In the same sample, other DNA sequences code for this CDR3. V is TRBV7-9 and J is TRBJ2-1, with 7 bases lining up with TRBD2. The CDR3 is 12 residues long. Germline CDR1 is SEHNR and CDR2 is FQNEAQ (reference sequence). V gave up 2 bases and J gave up 9 bases; unmatched junction bases: 1. The CDR3 sequence: CASSLSGGEQFF. The CDR3 nucleotides are TGTGCCAGCAGCTTATCGGGGGGTGAGCAGTTCTTC. The full variable domain, completed using reference TRBV7-9 and TRBJ2-1, is DTGVSQNPRHKITKRGQNVTFRCDPISEHNRLYWYRQTLGQGPEFLTYFQNEAQLEKSRLLSDRFSAERPKGSFSTLEIQRTEQGDSAMYLCASSLSGGEQFFGPGTRLTVL.

This clone was observed a handful of times. The chain links TRBV9 to TRBJ1-3, with D possibly TRBD1 on 5 matching bases. V was shortened by 4 bases and J by 4 bases, with 15 bases between the two germline ends. Germline-derived CDR1 and CDR2 are SGDLS and YYNGEE. The CDR3 extends over 15 amino acids. The CDR3 sequence: CASSPDGTWGNTIYF. CDR3 coding DNA: TGTGCCAGCAGCCCCGATGGGACGTGGGGAAACACCATATATTTT.

This clone occurred once. The chain couples TRBV5-8 to TRBJ2-2; weak D call: TRBD1 (5 bases). V shed 4 bases and J shed 1 base, with 23 bases lying between them. The length of the CDR3 is 19 residues. Germline CDR1 is SGHTS and CDR2 is YDEGEE. CDR3 bases: TGTGCCAGCAGCCCGCTTCCGACAGAAACCAACCTGAACACCGGGGAGCTGTTTTTT. Its protein product is CASSPLPTETNLNTGELFF.

The J gene is TRBJ2-4, the V gene TRBV6-1; 8 nucleotides align to TRBD1. This CDR3 spans 13 amino acids. Germline CDR1 MNHNS, CDR2 SASEGT. V trimming: 10 bases; J trimming: 9 bases; junction bases outside the gene matches: 11. CDR3 sequence: CATASPGGGIQYF. Written as DNA, the CDR3 is TGTGCCACCGCCTCGCCAGGGGGCGGCATTCAGTACTTC.

The chain couples TRBV27 to TRBJ2-1; no clear D gene. Germline V gene data show CDR1 as MNHEY and CDR2 as SMNVEV (reference sequence). Trimming stripped 7 bases from V and 15 bases from J, with 10 bases between. This CDR3 contains 9 residues. The CDR3 DNA reads as TGTGCCAGCAAGCCGCCGTGGTTCTTC. It specifies CASKPPWFF.

This rearrangement joins TRBV28 to TRBJ1-5; a possible D gene is TRBD1 (6 bases). Germline V CDR1 and CDR2: MDHEN, SYDVKM. This CDR3 region has 14 residues. The ends were cut back, 5 bases at V and 9 bases at J, with 17 bases in the middle. The CDR3 sequence is CASSPRQVLRPQHF. The CDR3 nucleotides read TGTGCCAGCAGTCCTCGACAGGTGTTAAGGCCCCAGCATTTT.

The rearrangement joins TRBV27 to TRBJ2-1; 9 bases line up with TRBD2. The germline V gene has CDR1 MNHEY and CDR2 SMNVEV (reference sequence). This CDR3 region has 15 residues. V dropped 6 bases and J dropped 5; count of bases not matched to a gene: 8. CDR3 in amino acids: CASRPLAGGDNEQFF. The DNA of the CDR3 is TGTGCCAGCAGGCCTCTGGCGGGAGGGGACAATGAGCAGTTCTTC.

The chain uses TRBV9 and TRBJ2-1, with a weak D call TRBD1 (6 bases). Germline V CDR1 and CDR2: SGDLS, YYNGEE. This CDR3 is 17 amino acids long. Trimming cost V 3 bases and J 3 bases, with 19 bases left between them. The DNA of the CDR3 is TGTGCCAGCAGCGCCAGACCCGGACAGTCCTACTACAATGAGCAGTTCTTC. Its protein product is CASSARPGQSYYNEQFF.

V usage is TRBV27 and J usage is TRBJ2-1; weak D call: TRBD1 (5 bases). With 5 bases removed from V and 7 bases from J, the gap between germline ends came to 9 bases. This CDR3 region has 12 residues. CDR1 MNHEY and CDR2 SMNVEV come from the germline V gene (reference sequence). The CDR3 here is CASSPAGNEQFF. Here the CDR3 DNA reads TGTGCCAGCAGTCCCGCAGGGAATGAGCAGTTCTTC.

Only one count was recorded for this clone. V is TRBV6-4 and J is TRBJ2-7; the D call may be TRBD1 or TRBD2 (5 bases each). Trimming shortened V by 8 bases and J by 4 bases, and 18 bases separated the two germline ends. The germline gives CDR1 MRHNA, CDR2 SNTAGT. This CDR3 spans 14 amino acids. DNA of the CDR3: TGTGCCAGCGGAGTCAAAGGGACGCCATACGAGCAGTACTTC. This sequence encodes CASGVKGTPYEQYF.

For this clone: The same CDR3 arises from other DNA sequences in this sample as well. This chain uses TRBV28 with TRBJ1-3; a possible D gene is TRBD1 (5 bases). This CDR3 is built from 14 residues. Looked up from germline, CDR1 is MDHEN and CDR2 is SYDVKM. The germline V and J ends were trimmed by 3 bases and 2 bases, with 8 bases remaining between them. CDR3 nucleotide sequence: TGTGCCAGCAGTTTCGGGGGACCTGGAAACACCATATATTTT. It codes for CASSFGGPGNTIYF.

As to this clone: Other DNA variants within this sample encode the same CDR3. This chain links TRBV29-1 with TRBJ2-7, with a tentative D call TRBD1 (8 bases). Germline V gives CDR1 SQVTM, CDR2 ANQGSEA. The CDR3 consists of 14 residues. Trimming shortened V by 4 bases and J by 1 base, and 14 bases separated the two germline ends. CDR3 in DNA: TGCAGCGTTGGGGGAGGGACAGGATCCTACGAGCAGTACTTC. Translation gives CSVGGGTGSYEQYF.